Below are 4 T cell receptor beta chains sequenced from a single sample in a study of blood T cell repertoires in COVID-19. Data came from immunoSEQ multiplex PCR; TCRdb stores just in-frame clones and leaves some out. The sample shows 70,000 to 85,000 clones, about 83% of them seen only once. The sequenced material came from peripheral blood. These TCRs come from a man of 80 years or more with active or convalescent COVID-19.

This clone was picked up one time. The chain links TRBV4-2 to TRBJ2-3, with 7 positions matching TRBD2. The germline V gene has CDR1 LGHNA and CDR2 YNFKEQ. The CDR3 contains 19 residues. Germline trimming cut 4 bases from V and 4 bases from J; bases unmatched to any gene: 20. The CDR3 reads CASSPASTSEINKADTQYF. The CDR3 coding sequence is TGTGCCAGCAGCCCAGCCAGCACTAGCGAGATTAATAAAGCAGATACGCAGTATTTT.

The chain joins TRBV2 to TRBJ2-4; D is uncertain. Germline V gene sequence: CDR1 SNHLY, CDR2 FYNNEI. Trimming took off 4 bases at V and 0 bases at J, with 13 bases between the two ends. The CDR3 is 16 residues long. CDR3 amino acids: CASSGEILLAKNIQYF. CDR3 coding DNA: TGTGCCAGCAGTGGTGAGATTTTACTAGCCAAAAACATTCAGTACTTC.

The chain employs TRBV15 and TRBJ2-3, with 9 bases matching TRBD1. With V trimmed by 1 base and J by 8 bases, 4 bases remained unmatched. In germline, CDR1 is LNHNV, CDR2 YYDKDF (reference sequence). This CDR3 spans 14 amino acids. CDR3 region: CATSRGGQGGTQYF. For the CDR3, the DNA is TGTGCCACCAGCAGAGGGGGACAGGGTGGTACGCAGTATTTT.

The chain uses TRBV7-2 and TRBJ2-5; 7 nucleotides align to TRBD2. The germline V gene encodes CDR1 SGHTA and CDR2 FQGNSA. The CDR3 loop spans 18 amino acids. V lost 1 base, J lost 4 bases, and 15 bases stayed unmatched. The CDR3 spells CASSLGLGSAGAGETQYF. The CDR3 DNA is TGTGCCAGCAGCTTAGGGTTGGGATCCGCGGGAGCGGGAGAGACCCAGTACTTC. The complete variable domain, with remaining parts taken from reference TRBV7-2 and TRBJ2-5, reads GAGVSQSPSNKVTEKGKDVELRCDPISGHTALYWYRQSLGQGLEFLIYFQGNSAPDKSGLPSDRFSAERTGGSVSTLTIQRTQQEDSAVYLCASSLGLGSAGAGETQYFGPGTRLLVL.